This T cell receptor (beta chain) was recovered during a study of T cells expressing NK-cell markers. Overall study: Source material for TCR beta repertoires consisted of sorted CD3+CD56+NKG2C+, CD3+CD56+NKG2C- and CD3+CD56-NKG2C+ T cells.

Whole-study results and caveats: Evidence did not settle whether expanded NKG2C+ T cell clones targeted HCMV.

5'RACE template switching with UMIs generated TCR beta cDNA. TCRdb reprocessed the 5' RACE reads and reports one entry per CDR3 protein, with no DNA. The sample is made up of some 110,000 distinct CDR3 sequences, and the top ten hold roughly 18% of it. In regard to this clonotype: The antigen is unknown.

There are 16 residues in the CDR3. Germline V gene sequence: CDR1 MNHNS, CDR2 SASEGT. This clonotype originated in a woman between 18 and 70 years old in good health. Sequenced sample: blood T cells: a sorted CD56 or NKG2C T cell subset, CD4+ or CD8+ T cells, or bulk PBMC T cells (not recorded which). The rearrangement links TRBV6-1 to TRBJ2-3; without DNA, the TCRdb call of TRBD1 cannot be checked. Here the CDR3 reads CASSEQGDSSTDTQYF.